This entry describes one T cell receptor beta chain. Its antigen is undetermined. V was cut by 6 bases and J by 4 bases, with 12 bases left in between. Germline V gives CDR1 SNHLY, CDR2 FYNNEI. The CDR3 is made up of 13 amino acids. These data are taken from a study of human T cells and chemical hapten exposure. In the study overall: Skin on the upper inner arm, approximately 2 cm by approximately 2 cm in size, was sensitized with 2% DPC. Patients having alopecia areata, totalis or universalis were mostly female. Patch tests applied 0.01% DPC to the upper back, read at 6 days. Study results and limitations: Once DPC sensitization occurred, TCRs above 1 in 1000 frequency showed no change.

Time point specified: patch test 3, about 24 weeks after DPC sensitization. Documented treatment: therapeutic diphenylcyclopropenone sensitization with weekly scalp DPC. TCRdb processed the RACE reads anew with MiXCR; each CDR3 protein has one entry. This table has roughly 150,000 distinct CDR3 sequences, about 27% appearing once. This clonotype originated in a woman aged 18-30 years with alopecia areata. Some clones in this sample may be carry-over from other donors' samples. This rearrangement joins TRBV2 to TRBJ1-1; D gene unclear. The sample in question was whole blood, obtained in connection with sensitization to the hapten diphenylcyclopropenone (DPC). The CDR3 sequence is CASRRRVGTEAFF. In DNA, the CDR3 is TGTGCCAGCAGACGGAGGGTCGGCACTGAAGCTTTCTTT.